This T cell receptor beta chain was found in a study of shared clonotypes between healthy human individuals. Study findings and constraints: Sampling used blood alone; tissue repertoires probably differ.

Germline V gene sequence: CDR1 MGHDK, CDR2 SYGVNS. The CDR3 runs 14 residues. Trimming cost V 6 bases and J 2 bases, with 11 bases left between them. This clone showed up just a few times. Its target is unknown. Libraries were prepared by immunoSEQ multiplex PCR; TCRdb keeps only in-frame clonotypes and omits some of them. The sample contains about 2.3 million clones, over 85% of which appear only once. Source material: naive CD4+ T cells from PBMCs. The subset was: CD45RA+ positively selected. This TCR was recovered from a man aged 18 to 30 in good health. Some clones in this sample may be carry-over from other donors' samples. The rearrangement joins TRBV25-1 to TRBJ1-5; D ambiguous. CDR3 sequence (DNA): TGTGCCAGCAGGGAGGTGAGCGGCAATCAGCCCCAGCATTTT. Encoded protein: CASREVSGNQPQHF.